A single sample gave rise to the 9 T cell receptor beta chains below, sequenced in a study of CD8+ T cells in alopecia areata. Individuals with alopecia areata gave both lesional scalp punch biopsies and peripheral blood for collection. cDNA prepared by RNA extraction and subsequent reverse transcription served as the template for sequencing. Using immunoSEQ multiplex PCR, the repertoire was profiled, and TCRdb retains in-frame clones only, with some absent. The sample holds some 5,000 clones, about 60% seen once. Here the sequenced sample was skin, taken at week 0. Receptor source: a human donor with alopecia areata.

Relative to its sample, this clone is large. The J gene is TRBJ1-5, the V gene TRBV5-6; D perhaps matches TRBD1 (5 bases). This CDR3 region has 13 residues. Trimming left V 4 bases short and J 2 bases short, with 7 bases between. CDR1 SGHDT and CDR2 YYEEEE come from the germline V gene. The CDR3 region is CASSRGGNQPQHF. CDR3 DNA sequence: TGTGCCAGCAGCCGAGGGGGCAATCAGCCCCAGCATTTT. Filled out from reference TRBV5-6 and TRBJ1-5, the complete variable domain reads DAGVTQSPTHLIKTRGQQVTLRCSPKSGHDTVSWYQQALGQGPQFIFQYYEEEERQRGNFPDRFSGHQFPNYSSELNVNALLLGDSALYLCASSRGGNQPQHFGDGTRLSIL.

The V and J genes are TRBV4-2 and TRBJ2-7; 10 bases map to TRBD2. CDR3 length equals 15 residues. In germline, CDR1 is LGHNA, CDR2 YNFKEQ. V lost 0 bases to trimming and J lost 4 bases; unmatched junction nucleotides: 3. CDR3 bases: TGTGCCAGCAGCCAAGAGGAGCGGGGGGGATACGAGCAGTACTTC. It encodes CASSQEERGGYEQYF.

This clone was seen more than once but under ten times. The chain is built from TRBV7-2 and TRBJ2-7, with 10 bases lining up with TRBD2. The V gene's germline CDR1 is SGHTA and CDR2 FQGNSA. This CDR3 is built from 19 residues. Trimming took 4 bases from V and 3 from J; bases not matched to a gene: 18. CDR3 in DNA: TGTGCCAGCAGCTCGCCTAGCGGGGGTGGGCTACTCGTCGACTACGAGCAGTACTTC. It specifies CASSSPSGGGLLVDYEQYF.

There are a few counts of this clone. The chain carries TRBV6-1 and TRBJ2-7, with 10 positions matching TRBD1. The germline CDR1 and CDR2 sequences are MNHNS and SASEGT. CDR3 length: 13 residues. Trimming at V came to 5 bases and at J to 3 bases, leaving 1 base not matched to a gene. The chain's CDR3 is CASSRDRGYEQYF. The CDR3, as DNA: TGTGCCAGCAGTCGGGACAGGGGCTACGAGCAGTACTTC.

The gene calls are TRBV6-1 and TRBJ2-3; 7 nucleotides agree with TRBD1. CDR1 is MNHNS, CDR2 SASEGT, per germline. V lost 3 bases to trimming and J lost 0 bases; unmatched junction nucleotides: 9. The CDR3 loop spans 17 amino acids. The CDR3 DNA reads TGTGCCAGCAGTGATGCATGGCGCAGGGGGAGCACAGATACGCAGTATTTT. Protein: CASSDAWRRGSTDTQYF.

V usage is TRBV29-1 and J usage is TRBJ1-1, with 7 bases that match TRBD1. The CDR3 extends over 14 amino acids. Germline V gene lookup returns CDR1 SQVTM and CDR2 ANQGSEA. The junction had 7 bases not matched to a gene; V was cut back by 5 bases and J by 1 base. CDR3 protein: CSVQGQVANTEAFF. The CDR3 nucleotides are TGCAGCGTTCAAGGACAGGTTGCGAACACTGAAGCTTTCTTT.

This clone was seen once. The rearrangement joins TRBV2 to TRBJ2-7, with a tentative D call TRBD1 (5 bases). Trimming stripped 7 bases from V and 1 base from J, with 11 bases between. The CDR3 consists of 13 residues. The germline CDR1 and CDR2 sequences are SNHLY and FYNNEI. The CDR3 nucleotides are TGTGCCAGCATGAGACAGCTTTCCTACGAGCAGTACTTC. This gives the protein CASMRQLSYEQYF. Complete variable domain (other parts from reference TRBV2 and TRBJ2-7): EPEVTQTPSHQVTQMGQEVILRCVPISNHLYFYWYRQILGQKVEFLVSFYNNEISEKSEIFDDQFSVERPDGSNFTLKIRSTKLEDSAMYFCASMRQLSYEQYFGPGTRLTVT.

The chain has TRBV30 and TRBJ1-2; maybe TRBD1 (5 bases). This CDR3 region has 15 residues. V lost 0 bases to trimming and J lost 4 bases, with 15 bases between them. Per the germline V gene, CDR1 is GTSNPN and CDR2 is SVGIG (reference sequence). Here the CDR3 DNA reads TGTGCCTGGAGTGTACCCCGGAGGGGCAGCTATGGCTACACCTTC. Its protein product is CAWSVPRRGSYGYTF.

The chain recombines TRBV5-5 with TRBJ2-1, with 11 bases identical to TRBD2. This CDR3 spans 19 amino acids. CDR1 SGHKS and CDR2 YYEKEE come from the germline V gene (reference sequence). The junction had 16 bases not matched to a gene; V was cut back by 4 bases and J by 4 bases. CDR3 bases: TGTGCCAGCAGCCCTACCGGGACTAGCGGTCCAAGAAATTACAATGAGCAGTTCTTC. Its translation: CASSPTGTSGPRNYNEQFF.